Listed below are T cell receptor beta chains from one sample, sequenced in a study of OX40 agonist ivuxolimab in advanced cancers. TCRdb keeps only in-frame clones here, not all; method: immunoSEQ multiplex PCR. The table shows approximately 20,000 clones, with 84% occurring only once. Sequences were derived from CD4+ or CD8+ T cells sorted from blood, sampled in a trial of the OX40 agonist ivuxolimab. Receptors originate from an adult with an advanced solid tumor such as melanoma, head and neck, liver or kidney cancer. Both conserved end residues are part of each CDR3. D genes are given only for firm matches. Clone size is stated in some rows and not others, as once, few, many or a class when expanded.

j_call	d_call	v_call	clone_size	cdr3_aa	cdr3_nt
TRBJ1-2	TRBD1	TRBV9	once	CASSAGTGRSYGYTF	TGTGCCAGCAGCGCCGGGACAGGGAGGAGCTATGGCTACACCTTC
TRBJ1-1	NA	TRBV10-3	NA	CANQGHLNTEAFF	TGTGCCAACCAGGGACATTTGAACACTGAAGCTTTCTTT
TRBJ2-2	TRBD1	TRBV13	once	CASSRRTGTGNTGELFF	TGTGCCAGCAGCCGTAGAACCGGGACAGGTAACACCGGGGAGCTGTTTTTT
TRBJ2-7	NA	TRBV15	NA	CATSVERAAYEQYF	TGTGCCACCAGCGTCGAACGGGCCGCCTACGAGCAGTACTTC
TRBJ2-2	NA	TRBV19	NA	CASSIGQSNTGELFF	TGTGCCAGTAGTATAGGTCAGTCGAACACCGGGGAGCTGTTTTTT
TRBJ2-1	NA	TRBV6-6	NA	CASIGGTVYNEQFF	TGTGCCAGCATAGGCGGGACAGTTTACAATGAGCAGTTCTTC
TRBJ2-1	NA	TRBV4-3	NA	CASSQTGLPSDEQFF	TGCGCCAGCAGCCAAACGGGACTCCCTAGCGATGAGCAGTTCTTC
TRBJ2-7	TRBD1	TRBV29-1	NA	CSVDRGSSHEQYF	TGCAGCGTAGACAGGGGATCGTCCCACGAGCAGTACTTC
TRBJ1-2	NA	TRBV7-2	NA	CASSSSWLLQGDGYTF	TGTGCCAGCAGCTCCTCCTGGTTGTTGCAGGGAGATGGCTACACCTTC
TRBJ1-3	TRBD1	TRBV7-9	NA	CASSRDVSQGSRRNTIYF	TGTGCCAGCAGTCGGGATGTATCACAGGGGTCACGTAGAAACACCATATATTTT
TRBJ1-6	NA	TRBV4-1	NA	CASSQDIARLSYNSPLHF	TGCGCCAGCAGCCAAGATATCGCCAGGCTATCCTATAATTCACCCCTCCACTTT
TRBJ2-7	NA	TRBV5-4	once	CASSLLTGDEQYF	TGTGCCAGCAGCTTGTTAACGGGTGACGAGCAGTACTTC
TRBJ2-7	TRBD2	TRBV5-1	NA	CASSLKTGTSGATPYEQYF	TGCGCCAGCAGCTTGAAAACCGGGACTAGCGGGGCGACCCCCTACGAGCAGTACTTC
TRBJ2-3	TRBD2	TRBV10-3	NA	CAISVASGSTDTQYF	TGTGCCATCAGTGTGGCTAGCGGGAGTACAGATACGCAGTATTTT
TRBJ1-5	NA	TRBV28	NA	CASSLSLRQPQHF	TGTGCCAGCAGCCTGTCTTTGCGACAGCCCCAGCATTTT
TRBJ1-2	TRBD1	TRBV4-2	NA	CASSPDRGRNYGYTF	TGTGCCAGCAGCCCAGACAGGGGGCGTAACTATGGCTACACCTTC
TRBJ2-3	NA	TRBV23-1	NA	CASSQSASLTDTQYF	TGCGCCAGCAGTCAATCGGCCAGCCTCACAGATACGCAGTATTTT
TRBJ2-1	NA	TRBV27	NA	CASSLSIGLPFGEQFF	TGTGCCAGCAGTTTATCAATCGGTCTTCCTTTTGGGGAGCAGTTCTTC
TRBJ2-3	NA	TRBV9	medium-sized	CASSPWDTTDTQYF	TGTGCCAGCAGCCCCTGGGACACCACAGATACGCAGTATTTT
TRBJ2-1	NA	TRBV5-1	NA	CASSALWPYNEQFF	TGCGCCAGCAGCGCCTTATGGCCTTACAATGAGCAGTTCTTC
TRBJ2-1	TRBD2	TRBV9	NA	CASSPRTSAHNEQFF	TGTGCCAGCAGCCCTAGGACTAGCGCCCACAATGAGCAGTTCTTC
TRBJ1-1	NA	TRBV10-1	NA	CASSARTRTGAFF	TGCGCCAGCAGCGCCAGGACCCGAACCGGAGCTTTCTTT
TRBJ1-1	NA	TRBV28	once	CASSLTGHTEAFF	TGTGCCAGCAGTCTGACAGGACACACTGAAGCTTTCTTT
TRBJ2-1	TRBD2	TRBV5-4	NA	CASSLGWEGYNEQFF	TGTGCCAGCAGCTTGGGTTGGGAGGGATACAATGAGCAGTTCTTC
TRBJ1-2	TRBD1	TRBV5-6	NA	CASSLVGGANYGYTF	TGTGCCAGCAGCTTGGTAGGGGGCGCTAACTATGGCTACACCTTC